The present TCR beta chain was sequenced within a study of blood T cell repertoires in COVID-19. The wider study: Collection of acute and convalescent COVID-19 samples took place in the United States, Italy and Spain. Sample material is recorded as cDNA or gDNA derived from T cells, B-cell-depleted T cells, or PBMCs.

The CDR3 sequence is 14 residues long. Germline CDR1 MDHEN, CDR2 SYDVKM. V lost 3 bases and J lost 7, with 12 bases in between. Only in-frame clones appear in the TCRdb table, and some are missing; sequencing was by immunoSEQ multiplex PCR. Found here are roughly 250,000 clones, about 80% of them singletons; the top ten hold 4.5% to 6%. This sequence joins TRBV28 and TRBJ2-2, with TRBD2 as a possible D gene (5 bases). Sequenced input: peripheral blood. The clonotype comes from a woman older than 75 with active or convalescent COVID-19. CDR3 residues: CASSFRGLGGELFF. The CDR3 DNA reads as TGTGCCAGCAGTTTTAGAGGGTTAGGCGGGGAGCTGTTTTTT.